This T cell receptor beta chain came from a study of T-cell memory formation after mild COVID-19. Overall study findings and caveats: Later expanders leaned CD4+, whereas day 15 to 85 contracting clones were balanced CD4/CD8. Some clones that responded turned up in pre-infection memory, which suggests that cross-reactive memory joined in. Specificity for SARS-CoV-2 was not confirmed among the second-wave clones peaking on day 37.

The 5'RACE method, run with constant-segment primers, produced TCR alpha and TCR beta cDNA libraries (carrying sample barcodes and UMIs). Each CDR3 protein is one row after TCRdb ran MiXCR on the 5' RACE reads. This repertoire shows approximately 340,000 distinct CDR3 sequences, approximately 15% found once; its top ten account for 20% to 25%. To note about this clonotype: Its antigen is unknown.

Trimming at V came to 0 bases and at J to 3 bases, leaving 3 bases not matched to a gene. The CDR3 loop spans 15 amino acids. Germline assignment: CDR1 MNHEY and CDR2 SVGAGI. The sequenced material came from PBMCs or a T cell subset sorted from them (not recorded which). The sequence was collected from a man younger than 30 who had mild COVID-19 (a few samples of this study predate the infection). Cell type and time point are not known. This sequence joins TRBV6-5 and TRBJ2-5, with 8 nucleotides matching TRBD1. CDR3 in DNA: TGTGCCAGCAGTTACTCCACAGGGGGGAAAGAGACCCAGTACTTC. It codes for CASSYSTGGKETQYF.